The clone carrying this TCR beta chain turned up a few times. This specimen comes from a study of response to subunit inactivated influenza vaccine. From germline, CDR1 is GTSNPN and CDR2 SVGIG (reference sequence). There are 16 residues in the CDR3. Trimming left V 0 bases short and J 7 bases short, with 18 bases between. TCRdb processed the RT-PCR reads anew with MiXCR; each CDR3 protein has one entry. The data show about 570,000 distinct CDR3 sequences, with approximately 11% seen just once and roughly 9.6% held by the top ten. This sample also belongs to another study, concerning T cells expressing NK-cell markers. This second study notes: The TCR beta cDNA came from 5'RACE template switching with UMIs. In several experiments, an anti-gamma-delta TCR antibody restricted sorting to alpha-beta TCR T cells. In several donors, dominant clonotypes made up roughly 28.3-65% of CD3+CD56-NKG2C+ cells.

This sequence was found in a man in his forties or fifties who received an inactivated influenza vaccine. Material: PBMCs from blood, obtained on the day of vaccination. The V call is TRBV30, the J call TRBJ2-2; maybe TRBD1 (6 bases). CDR3: CAWSVFFRGKHGELFF. For the CDR3, the DNA is TGTGCCTGGAGTGTCTTTTTTAGGGGGAAGCACGGGGAGCTGTTTTTT.